This TCR beta chain was documented in a study of OX40 agonist ivuxolimab in advanced cancers. Generated by immunoSEQ multiplex PCR, the TCRdb table keeps only in-frame clones and is missing some. The sample gives tens of thousands of clones, more than 65% of which show up once; roughly 4.5% is in the top ten. The V gene's germline CDR1 is LNHDA and CDR2 SQIVND (reference sequence). CDR3 size: 16 residues. Unmatched junction bases numbered 2, after V lost 0 bases and J lost 0 bases. A word on this clone: The antigen is not known.

Findings and limits, study-wide: By week 6 at 0.1 to 3.0 mg/kg, blood CD4+ and CD8+ T cells had expanded clonally. Expanded peripheral T cell antigen specificity was not determined.

Patients were ineligible given autoimmune disease history or systemic immunosuppression. This clonotype was sampled from an adult with an advanced solid tumor such as melanoma, head and neck, liver or kidney cancer. The genes are TRBV19 and TRBJ2-1; TRBD1 aligns across 7 bases. This material consisted of CD4+ or CD8+ T cells sorted from blood, taken in a trial of the OX40 agonist ivuxolimab. CDR3 nucleotide sequence: TGTGCCAGTAGTATAGAAGGGGGCTTCTCCTACAATGAGCAGTTCTTC. It codes for CASSIEGGFSYNEQFF.